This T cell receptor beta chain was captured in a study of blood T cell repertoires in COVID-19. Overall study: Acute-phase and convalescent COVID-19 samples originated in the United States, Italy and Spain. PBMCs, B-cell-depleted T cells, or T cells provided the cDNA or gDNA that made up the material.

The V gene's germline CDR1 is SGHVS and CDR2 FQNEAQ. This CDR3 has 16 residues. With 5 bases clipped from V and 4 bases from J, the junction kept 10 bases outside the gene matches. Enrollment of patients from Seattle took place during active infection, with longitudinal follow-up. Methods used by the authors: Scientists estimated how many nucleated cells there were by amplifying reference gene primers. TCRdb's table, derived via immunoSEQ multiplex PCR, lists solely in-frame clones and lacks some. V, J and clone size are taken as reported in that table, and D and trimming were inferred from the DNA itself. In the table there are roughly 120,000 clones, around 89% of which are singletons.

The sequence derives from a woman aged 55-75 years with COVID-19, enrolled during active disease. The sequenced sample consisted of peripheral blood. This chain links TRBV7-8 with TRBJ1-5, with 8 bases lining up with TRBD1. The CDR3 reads CASSAKGGQVNQPQHF. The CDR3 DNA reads TGTGCCAGCAGCGCCAAAGGGGGACAGGTAAATCAGCCCCAGCATTTT.